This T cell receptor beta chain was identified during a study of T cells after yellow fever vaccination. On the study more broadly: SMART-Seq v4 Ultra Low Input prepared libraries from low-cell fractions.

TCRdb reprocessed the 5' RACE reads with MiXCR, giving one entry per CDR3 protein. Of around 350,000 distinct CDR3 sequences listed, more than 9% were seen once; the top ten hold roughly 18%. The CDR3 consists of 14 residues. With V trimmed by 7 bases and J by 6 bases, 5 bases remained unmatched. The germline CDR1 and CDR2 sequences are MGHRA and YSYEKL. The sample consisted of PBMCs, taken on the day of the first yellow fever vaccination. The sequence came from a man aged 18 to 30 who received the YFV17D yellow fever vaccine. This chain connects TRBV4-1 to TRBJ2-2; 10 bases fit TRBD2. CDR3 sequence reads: CASTWLAGAGELFF. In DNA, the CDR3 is TGCGCCAGCACTTGGCTAGCGGGGGCCGGGGAGCTGTTTTTT.